This T cell receptor beta chain was sequenced in a study of T cells after yellow fever vaccination. Looking at the study overall: Preparation of the low-cell-number fractions used SMART-Seq v4 Ultra Low Input. Study results and caveats: Clones from primary vaccination mostly reappeared after the booster (around 96% CD4, around 90% CD8). Secondary responses were weaker yet peaked faster, day 5 versus 15. Abundant contaminating clonotypes from the bulk population could appear in FACS-sorted repertoires.

A single record per CDR3 protein comes from TCRdb applying MiXCR to the 5' RACE reads. The table records hundreds of thousands of distinct CDR3 sequences, over 4% of them present only once. Germline values: CDR1 SGHTA, CDR2 FQGNSA. The CDR3 spans 12 residues. V shed 3 bases and J shed 3 bases, with 6 bases lying between them. As to this clonotype: Its antigen remains unidentified.

The source material was PBMCs, sampled 5 days after the yellow fever booster vaccination. The chain employs TRBV7-2 and TRBJ2-7; D is unclear. The receptor comes from a man between 18 and 29 years old who received the YFV17D yellow fever vaccine. The CDR3 DNA reads TGTGCCAGCAGCTTCTTCCACTACGAGCAGTACTTC. Residues: CASSFFHYEQYF.